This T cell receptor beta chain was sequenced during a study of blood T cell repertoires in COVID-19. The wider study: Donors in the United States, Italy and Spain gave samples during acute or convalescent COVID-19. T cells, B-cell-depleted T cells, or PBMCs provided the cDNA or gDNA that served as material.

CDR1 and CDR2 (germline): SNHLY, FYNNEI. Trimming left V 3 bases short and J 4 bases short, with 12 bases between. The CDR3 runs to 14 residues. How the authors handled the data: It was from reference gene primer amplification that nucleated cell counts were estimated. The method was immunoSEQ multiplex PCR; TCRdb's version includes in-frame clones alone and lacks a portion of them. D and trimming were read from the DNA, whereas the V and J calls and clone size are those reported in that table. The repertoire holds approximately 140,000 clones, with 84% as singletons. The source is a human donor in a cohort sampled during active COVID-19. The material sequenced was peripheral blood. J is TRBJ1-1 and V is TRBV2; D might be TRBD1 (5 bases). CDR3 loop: CASSDQGLSTEAFF. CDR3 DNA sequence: TGTGCCAGCAGTGACCAGGGATTGAGCACTGAAGCTTTCTTT.